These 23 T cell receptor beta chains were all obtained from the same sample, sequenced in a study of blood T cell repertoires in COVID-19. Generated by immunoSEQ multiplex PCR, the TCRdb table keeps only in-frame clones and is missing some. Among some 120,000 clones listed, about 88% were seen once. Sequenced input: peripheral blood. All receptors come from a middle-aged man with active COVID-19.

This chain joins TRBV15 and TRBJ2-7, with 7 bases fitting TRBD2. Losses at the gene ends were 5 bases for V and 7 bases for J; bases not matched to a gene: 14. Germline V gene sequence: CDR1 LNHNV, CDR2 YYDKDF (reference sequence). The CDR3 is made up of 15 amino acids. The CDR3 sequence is CATSSGGSGSQEQYF. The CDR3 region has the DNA TGTGCCACCAGCTCGGGGGGTAGCGGGTCGCAGGAGCAGTACTTC.

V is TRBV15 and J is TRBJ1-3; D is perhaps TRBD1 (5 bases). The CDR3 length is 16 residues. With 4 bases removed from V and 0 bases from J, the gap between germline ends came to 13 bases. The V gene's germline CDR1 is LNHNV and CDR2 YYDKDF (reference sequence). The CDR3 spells CATSTGTTGSGNTIYF. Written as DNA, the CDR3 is TGTGCCACCAGCACCGGAACCACAGGCTCTGGAAACACCATATATTTT.

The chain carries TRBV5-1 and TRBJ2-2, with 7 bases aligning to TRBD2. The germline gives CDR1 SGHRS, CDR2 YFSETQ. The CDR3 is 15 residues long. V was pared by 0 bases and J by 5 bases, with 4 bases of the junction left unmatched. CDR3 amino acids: CASSLASGITGELFF. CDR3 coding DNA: TGCGCCAGCAGCTTGGCCAGCGGGATTACCGGGGAGCTGTTTTTT.

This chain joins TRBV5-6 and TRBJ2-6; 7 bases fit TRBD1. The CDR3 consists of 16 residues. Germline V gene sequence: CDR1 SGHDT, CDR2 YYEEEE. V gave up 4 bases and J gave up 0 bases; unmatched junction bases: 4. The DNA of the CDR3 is TGTGCCAGCAGCGAGGACAGGCGCTCTGGGGCCAACGTCCTGACTTTC. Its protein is CASSEDRRSGANVLTF.

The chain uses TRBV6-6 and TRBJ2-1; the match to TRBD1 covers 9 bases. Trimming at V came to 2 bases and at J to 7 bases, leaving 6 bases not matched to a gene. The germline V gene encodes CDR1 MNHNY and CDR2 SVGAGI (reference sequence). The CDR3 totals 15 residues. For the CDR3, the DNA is TGTGCCAGCAGTTACGGACAGGGGTTTGGGAATGAGCAGTTCTTC. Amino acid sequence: CASSYGQGFGNEQFF.

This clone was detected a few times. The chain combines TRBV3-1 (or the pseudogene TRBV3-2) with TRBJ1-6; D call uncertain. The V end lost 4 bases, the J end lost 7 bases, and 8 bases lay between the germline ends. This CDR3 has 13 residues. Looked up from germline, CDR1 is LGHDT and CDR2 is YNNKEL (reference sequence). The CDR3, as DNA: TGTGCCAGCAGCCCCGACGGGAATTCACCCCTCCACTTT. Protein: CASSPDGNSPLHF.

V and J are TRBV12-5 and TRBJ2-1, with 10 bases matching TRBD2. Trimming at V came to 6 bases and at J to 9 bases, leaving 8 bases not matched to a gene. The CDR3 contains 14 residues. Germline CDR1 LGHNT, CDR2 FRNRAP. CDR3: CASGPSGRRPEQFF. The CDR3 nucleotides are TGTGCTAGTGGCCCTAGCGGGAGACGTCCTGAGCAGTTCTTC.

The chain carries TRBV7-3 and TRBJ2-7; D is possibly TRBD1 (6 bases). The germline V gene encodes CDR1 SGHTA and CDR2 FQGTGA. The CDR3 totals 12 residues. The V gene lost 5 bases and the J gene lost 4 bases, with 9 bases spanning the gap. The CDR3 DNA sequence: TGTGCCAGCAGCGCTACAGGGTACGAGCAGTACTTC. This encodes CASSATGYEQYF. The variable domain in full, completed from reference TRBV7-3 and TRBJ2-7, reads GAGVSQTPSNKVTEKGKYVELRCDPISGHTALYWYRQSLGQGPEFLIYFQGTGAADDSGLPNDRFFAVRPEGSVSTLKIQRTERGDSAVYLCASSATGYEQYFGPGTRLTVT.

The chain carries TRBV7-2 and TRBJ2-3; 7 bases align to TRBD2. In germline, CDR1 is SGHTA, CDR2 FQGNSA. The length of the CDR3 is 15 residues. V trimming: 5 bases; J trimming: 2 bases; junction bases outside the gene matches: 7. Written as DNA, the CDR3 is TGTGCCAGCAGCCCCCCGGCGGGAGTCACAGATACGCAGTATTTT. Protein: CASSPPAGVTDTQYF. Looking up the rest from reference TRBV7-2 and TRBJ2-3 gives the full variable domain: GAGVSQSPSNKVTEKGKDVELRCDPISGHTALYWYRQSLGQGLEFLIYFQGNSAPDKSGLPSDRFSAERTGGSVSTLTIQRTQQEDSAVYLCASSPPAGVTDTQYFGPGTRLTVL.

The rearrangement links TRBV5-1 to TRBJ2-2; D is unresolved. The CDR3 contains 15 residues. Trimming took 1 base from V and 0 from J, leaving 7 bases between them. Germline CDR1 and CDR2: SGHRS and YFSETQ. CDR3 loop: CASSLLSPNTGELFF. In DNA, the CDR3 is TGCGCCAGCAGCTTGCTTAGTCCGAACACCGGGGAGCTGTTTTTT.

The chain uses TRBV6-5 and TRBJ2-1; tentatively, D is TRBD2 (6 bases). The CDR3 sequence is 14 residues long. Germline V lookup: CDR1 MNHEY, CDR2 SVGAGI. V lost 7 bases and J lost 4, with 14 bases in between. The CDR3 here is CASIPGLRYNEQFF. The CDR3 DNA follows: TGTGCCAGCATACCGGGACTGAGATACAATGAGCAGTTCTTC.

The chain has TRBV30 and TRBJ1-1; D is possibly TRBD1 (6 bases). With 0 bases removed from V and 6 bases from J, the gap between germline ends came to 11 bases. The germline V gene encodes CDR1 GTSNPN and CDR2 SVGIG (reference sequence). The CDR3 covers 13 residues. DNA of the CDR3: TGTGCCTGGAGTGTTACAGGGACCCCTGAAGCTTTCTTT. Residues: CAWSVTGTPEAFF. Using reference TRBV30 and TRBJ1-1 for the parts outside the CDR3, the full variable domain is SQTIHQWPATLVQPVGSPLSLECTVEGTSNPNLYWYRQAAGRGLQLLFYSVGIGQISSEVPQNLSASRPQDRQFILSSKKLLLSDSGFYLCAWSVTGTPEAFFGQGTRLTVV.

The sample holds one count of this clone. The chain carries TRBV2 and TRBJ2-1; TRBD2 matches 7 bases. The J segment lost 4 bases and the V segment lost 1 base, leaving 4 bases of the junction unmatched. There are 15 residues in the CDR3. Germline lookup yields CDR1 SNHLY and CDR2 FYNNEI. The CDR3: CASSEVGGGYNEQFF. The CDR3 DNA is TGTGCCAGCAGTGAAGTTGGGGGGGGTTACAATGAGCAGTTCTTC.

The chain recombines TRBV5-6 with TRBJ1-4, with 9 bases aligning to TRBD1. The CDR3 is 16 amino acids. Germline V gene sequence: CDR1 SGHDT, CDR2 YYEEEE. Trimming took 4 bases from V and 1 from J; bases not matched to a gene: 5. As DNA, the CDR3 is TGTGCCAGCAGCACACCGGGACAGGGAACTAATGAAAAACTGTTTTTT. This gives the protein CASSTPGQGTNEKLFF.

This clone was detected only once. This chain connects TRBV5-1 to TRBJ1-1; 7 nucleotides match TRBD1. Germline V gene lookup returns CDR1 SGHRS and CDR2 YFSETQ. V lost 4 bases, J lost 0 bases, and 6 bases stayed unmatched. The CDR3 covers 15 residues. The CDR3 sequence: CASSTQTGLNTEAFF. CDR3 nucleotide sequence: TGCGCCAGCAGCACCCAGACAGGGTTGAACACTGAAGCTTTCTTT.

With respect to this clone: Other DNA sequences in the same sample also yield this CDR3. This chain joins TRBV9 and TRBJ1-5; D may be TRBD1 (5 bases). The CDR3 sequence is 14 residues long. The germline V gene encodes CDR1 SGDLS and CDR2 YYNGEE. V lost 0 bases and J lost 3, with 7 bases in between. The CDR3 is CASSVDGANQPQHF. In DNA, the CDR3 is TGTGCCAGCAGCGTAGATGGGGCCAATCAGCCCCAGCATTTT.

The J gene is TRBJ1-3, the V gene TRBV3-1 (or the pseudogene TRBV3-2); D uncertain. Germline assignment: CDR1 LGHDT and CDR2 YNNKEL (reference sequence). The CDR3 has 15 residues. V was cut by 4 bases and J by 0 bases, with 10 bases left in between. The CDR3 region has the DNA TGTGCCAGCAGCCCAGCCTCGGGCTCTGGAAACACCATATATTTT. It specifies CASSPASGSGNTIYF.

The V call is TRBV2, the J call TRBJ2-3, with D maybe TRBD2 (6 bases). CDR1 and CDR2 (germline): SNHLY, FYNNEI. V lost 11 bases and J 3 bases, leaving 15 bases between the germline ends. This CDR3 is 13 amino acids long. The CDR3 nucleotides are TGTGCCCCGAGGAGGGCAGCAACAGATACGCAGTATTTT. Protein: CAPRRAATDTQYF.

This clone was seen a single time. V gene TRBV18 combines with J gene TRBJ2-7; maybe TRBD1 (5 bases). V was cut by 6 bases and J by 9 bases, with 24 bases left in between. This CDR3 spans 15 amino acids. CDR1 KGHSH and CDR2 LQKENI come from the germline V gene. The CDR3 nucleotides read TGTGCCAGCTCCCCTGAGAAGGACAACCTACGAGGGCAGTACTTC. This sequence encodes CASSPEKDNLRGQYF.

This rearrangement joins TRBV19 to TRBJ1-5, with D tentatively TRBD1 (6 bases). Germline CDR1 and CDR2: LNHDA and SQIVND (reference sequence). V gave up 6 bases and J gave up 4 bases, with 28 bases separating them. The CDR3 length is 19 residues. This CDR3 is CASSRNLDSSASLNQPQHF. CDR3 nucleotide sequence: TGTGCCAGTAGCCGAAACCTGGACAGTAGTGCTAGCCTAAATCAGCCCCAGCATTTT.

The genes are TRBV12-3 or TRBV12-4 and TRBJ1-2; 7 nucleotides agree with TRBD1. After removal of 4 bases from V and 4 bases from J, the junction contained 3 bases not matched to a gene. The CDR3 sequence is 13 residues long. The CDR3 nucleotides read TGTGCCAGCAGTTCGAGGACAGGCTATGGCTACACCTTC. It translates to CASSSRTGYGYTF.

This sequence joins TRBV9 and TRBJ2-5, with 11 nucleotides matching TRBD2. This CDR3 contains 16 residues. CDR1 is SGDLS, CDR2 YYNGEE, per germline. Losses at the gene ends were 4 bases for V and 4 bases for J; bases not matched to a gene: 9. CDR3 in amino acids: CASSSRLAGSLETQYF. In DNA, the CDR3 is TGTGCCAGCAGCTCGCGACTAGCGGGGTCCCTAGAGACCCAGTACTTC. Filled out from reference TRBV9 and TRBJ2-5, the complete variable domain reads DSGVTQTPKHLITATGQRVTLRCSPRSGDLSVYWYQQSLDQGLQFLIQYYNGEERAKGNILERFSAQQFPDLHSELNLSSLELGDSALYFCASSSRLAGSLETQYFGPGTRLLVL.

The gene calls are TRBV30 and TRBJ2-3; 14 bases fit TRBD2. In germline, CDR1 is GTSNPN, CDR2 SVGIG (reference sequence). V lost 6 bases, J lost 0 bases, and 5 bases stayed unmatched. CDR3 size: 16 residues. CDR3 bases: TGTGCCTGCTCGGGACTAGCGGGAGTTAGCACAGATACGCAGTATTTT. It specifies CACSGLAGVSTDTQYF.